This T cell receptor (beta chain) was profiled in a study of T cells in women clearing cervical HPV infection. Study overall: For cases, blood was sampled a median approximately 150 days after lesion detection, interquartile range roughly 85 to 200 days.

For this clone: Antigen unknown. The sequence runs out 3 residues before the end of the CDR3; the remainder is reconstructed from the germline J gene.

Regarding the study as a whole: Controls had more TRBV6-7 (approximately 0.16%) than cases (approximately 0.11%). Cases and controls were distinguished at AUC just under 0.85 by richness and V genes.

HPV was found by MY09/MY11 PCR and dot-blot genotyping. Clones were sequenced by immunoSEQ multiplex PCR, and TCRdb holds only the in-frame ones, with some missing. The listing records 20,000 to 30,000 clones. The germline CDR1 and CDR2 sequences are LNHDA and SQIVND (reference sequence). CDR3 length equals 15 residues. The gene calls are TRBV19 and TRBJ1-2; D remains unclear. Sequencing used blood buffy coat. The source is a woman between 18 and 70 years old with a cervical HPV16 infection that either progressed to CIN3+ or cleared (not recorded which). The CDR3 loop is CASSLIAGFLNDYTF. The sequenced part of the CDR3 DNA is TGTGCCAGTAGTTTAATAGCGGGATTCCTCAATGAC.